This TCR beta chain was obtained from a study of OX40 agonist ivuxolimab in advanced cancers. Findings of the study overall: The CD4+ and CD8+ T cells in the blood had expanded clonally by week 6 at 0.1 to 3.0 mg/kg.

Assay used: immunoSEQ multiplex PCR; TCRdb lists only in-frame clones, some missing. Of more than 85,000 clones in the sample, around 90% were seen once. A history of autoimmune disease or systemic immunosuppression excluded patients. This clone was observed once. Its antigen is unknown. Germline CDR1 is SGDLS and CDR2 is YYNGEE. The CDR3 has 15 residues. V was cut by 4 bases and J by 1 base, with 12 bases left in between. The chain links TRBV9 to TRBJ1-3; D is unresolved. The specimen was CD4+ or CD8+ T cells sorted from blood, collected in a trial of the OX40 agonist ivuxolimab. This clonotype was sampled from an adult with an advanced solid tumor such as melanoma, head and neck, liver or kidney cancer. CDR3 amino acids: CASSSPGSSGNTIYF. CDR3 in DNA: TGTGCCAGCAGCTCACCCGGGAGTTCTGGAAACACCATATATTTT.